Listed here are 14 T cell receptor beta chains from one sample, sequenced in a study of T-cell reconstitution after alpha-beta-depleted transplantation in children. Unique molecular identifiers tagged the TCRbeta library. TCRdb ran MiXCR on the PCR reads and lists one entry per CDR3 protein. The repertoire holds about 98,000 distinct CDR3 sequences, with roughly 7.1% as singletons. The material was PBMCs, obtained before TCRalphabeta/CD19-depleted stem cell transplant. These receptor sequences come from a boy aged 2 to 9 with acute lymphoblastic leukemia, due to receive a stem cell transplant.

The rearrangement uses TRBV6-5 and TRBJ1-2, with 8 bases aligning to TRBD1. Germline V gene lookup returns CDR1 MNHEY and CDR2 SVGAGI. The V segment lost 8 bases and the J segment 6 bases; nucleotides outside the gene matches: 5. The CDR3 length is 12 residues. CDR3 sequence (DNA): TGTGCCAGCGCCGACAGGGGCCATGGCTACACCTTC. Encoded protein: CASADRGHGYTF.

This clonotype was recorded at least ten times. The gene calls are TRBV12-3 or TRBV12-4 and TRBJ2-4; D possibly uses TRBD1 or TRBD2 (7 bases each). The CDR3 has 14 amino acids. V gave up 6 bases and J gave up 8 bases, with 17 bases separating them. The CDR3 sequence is CASSRGGRGYIQYF. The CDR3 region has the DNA TGTGCCAGCAGCAGGGGGGGCCGCGGGTACATTCAGTACTTC.

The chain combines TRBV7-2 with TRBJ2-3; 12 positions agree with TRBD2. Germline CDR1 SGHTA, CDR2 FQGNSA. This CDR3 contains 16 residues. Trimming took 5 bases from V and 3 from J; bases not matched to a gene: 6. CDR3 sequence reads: CASSRASGGATDTQYF. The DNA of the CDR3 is TGTGCCAGCAGCAGAGCTAGCGGGGGGGCAACAGATACGCAGTATTTT.

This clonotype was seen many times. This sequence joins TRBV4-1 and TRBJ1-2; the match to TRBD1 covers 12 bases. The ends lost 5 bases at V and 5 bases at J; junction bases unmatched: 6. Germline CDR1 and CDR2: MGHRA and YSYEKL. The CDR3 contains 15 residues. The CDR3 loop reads CASSKAGQGAYGYTF. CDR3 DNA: TGCGCCAGCAGCAAGGCGGGACAGGGGGCGTATGGCTACACCTTC.

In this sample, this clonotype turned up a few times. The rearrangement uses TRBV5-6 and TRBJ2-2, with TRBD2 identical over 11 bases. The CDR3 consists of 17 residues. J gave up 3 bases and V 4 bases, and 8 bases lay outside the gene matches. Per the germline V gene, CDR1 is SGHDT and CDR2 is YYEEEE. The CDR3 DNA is TGTGCCAGCAGCCTGGGGCCGGGACTAGCGGACACCGGGGAGCTGTTTTTT. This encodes CASSLGPGLADTGELFF. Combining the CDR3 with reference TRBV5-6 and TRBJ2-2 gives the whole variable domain DAGVTQSPTHLIKTRGQQVTLRCSPKSGHDTVSWYQQALGQGPQFIFQYYEEEERQRGNFPDRFSGHQFPNYSSELNVNALLLGDSALYLCASSLGPGLADTGELFFGEGSRLTVL.

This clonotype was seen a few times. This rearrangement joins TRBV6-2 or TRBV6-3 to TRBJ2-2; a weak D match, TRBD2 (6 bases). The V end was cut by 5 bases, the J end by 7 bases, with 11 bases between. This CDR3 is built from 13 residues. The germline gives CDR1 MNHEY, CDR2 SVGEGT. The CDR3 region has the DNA TGTGCCAGCAGTCTAGGGGAGGTCGGGGAGCTGTTTTTT. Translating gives CASSLGEVGELFF.

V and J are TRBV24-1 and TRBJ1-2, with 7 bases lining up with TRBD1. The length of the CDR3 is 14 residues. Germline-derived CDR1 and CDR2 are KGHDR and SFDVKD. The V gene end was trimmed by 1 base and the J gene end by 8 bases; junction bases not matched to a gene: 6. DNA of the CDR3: TGTGCCACCAGTGATTTTTCCAGGGGGAACGGCTACACCTTC. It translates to CATSDFSRGNGYTF.

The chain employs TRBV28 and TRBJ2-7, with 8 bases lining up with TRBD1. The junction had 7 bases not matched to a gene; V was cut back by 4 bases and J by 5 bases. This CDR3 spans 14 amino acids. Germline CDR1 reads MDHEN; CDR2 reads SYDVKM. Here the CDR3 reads CASSSDRGLNEQYF. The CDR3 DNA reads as TGTGCCAGCAGTTCTGACAGGGGCTTAAACGAGCAGTACTTC.

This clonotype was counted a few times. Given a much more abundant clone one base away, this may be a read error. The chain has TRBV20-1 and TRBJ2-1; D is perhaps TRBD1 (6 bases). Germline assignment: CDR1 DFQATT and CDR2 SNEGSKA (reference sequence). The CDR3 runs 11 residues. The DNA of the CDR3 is TGCATTGCCAGCGTCAGGGGTGAGCAGTTCTTC. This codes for CIASVRGEQFF.

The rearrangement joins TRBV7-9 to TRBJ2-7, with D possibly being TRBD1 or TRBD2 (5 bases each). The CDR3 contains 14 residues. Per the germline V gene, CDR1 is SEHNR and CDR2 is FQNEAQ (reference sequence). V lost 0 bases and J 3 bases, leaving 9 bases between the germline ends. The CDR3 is CASSLAGDLYEQYF. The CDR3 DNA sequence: TGTGCCAGCAGCTTAGCGGGGGACCTCTACGAGCAGTACTTC.

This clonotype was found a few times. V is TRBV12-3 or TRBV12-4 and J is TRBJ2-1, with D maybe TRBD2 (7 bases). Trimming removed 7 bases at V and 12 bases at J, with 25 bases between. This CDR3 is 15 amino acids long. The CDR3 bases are TGTGCCAGCACCGATGGGGGGGGCCCAAGGGATGGGCAGTTCTTC. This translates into CASTDGGGPRDGQFF.

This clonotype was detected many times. DNA for the CDR3: TGTGCCAGCAGCTTAGGAAGCGGGGCCGACGTTGGGACCCAGTACTTC. Protein: CASSLGSGADVGTQYF. The chain combines TRBV7-2 with TRBJ2-5; 7 bases agree with TRBD2. Germline V CDR1 and CDR2: SGHTA, FQGNSA. The V segment lost 1 base and the J segment 7 bases; nucleotides outside the gene matches: 12. This CDR3 has 16 residues.

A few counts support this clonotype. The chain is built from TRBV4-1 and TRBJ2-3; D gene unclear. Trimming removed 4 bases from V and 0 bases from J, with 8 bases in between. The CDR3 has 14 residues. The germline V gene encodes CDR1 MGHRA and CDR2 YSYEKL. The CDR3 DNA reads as TGCGCCAGCAGCCCACAGTCCAGCACAGATACGCAGTATTTT. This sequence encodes CASSPQSSTDTQYF.

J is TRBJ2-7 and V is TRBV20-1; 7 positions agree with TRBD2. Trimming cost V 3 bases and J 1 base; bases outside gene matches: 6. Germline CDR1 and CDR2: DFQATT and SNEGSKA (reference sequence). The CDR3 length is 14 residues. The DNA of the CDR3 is TGCAGTGCTAGGACGGGGGGAAGGTCCTACGAGCAGTACTTC. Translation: CSARTGGRSYEQYF.